This is a list of T cell receptor beta chains from one sample in a study of regulatory T cells in long-lasting Graves disease. One entry per CDR3 protein, called by TCRdb with MiXCR from the multiplex PCR reads. Of roughly 560,000 distinct CDR3 sequences in the sample, about 12% were seen once. These data were also reused for a study on T cells in Graves' hyperthyroidism and ophthalmopathy.

Source: peripheral blood mononuclear cells (PBMCs), taken at new diagnosis, from a patient treated with antithyroid drugs. These TCRs come from a woman in her thirties with Graves disease. The CDR3 runs from the conserved cysteine through the conserved F or W. D genes are given only for firm matches. A row's size may be missing; if present it is once, few, many or a size class.

size | length | J | D | V | DNA | CDR3
many | 18 | TRBJ2-5 | TRBD2 | TRBV11-2 | TGTGCCAGCAGAGGCAAATTATTCATGCGGGAGGGCCCGGAGACCCAGTACTTC | CASRGKLFMREGPETQYF
few | 20 | TRBJ1-5 | NA | TRBV9 | TGTGCGAGGTGGACCGACCACGGGGTTCCGGAATCCAAAAGACCTGAGCCCCAGCATTTT | CARWTDHGVPESKRPEPQHF
many | 13 | TRBJ1-4 | NA | TRBV3-1 | TGTGCCAGCAGCCCTCCCCAGGGGGAAAAACTGTTTTTT | CASSPPQGEKLFF
many | 15 | TRBJ1-1 | TRBD1 | TRBV30 | TGTGCCTGGACCAGGGGGAGGGGCAGGGACACTGAAGCTTTCTTT | CAWTRGRGRDTEAFF
NA | 13 | TRBJ1-1 | NA | TRBV12-3/TRBV12-4 | TGTGCCAGCACCCAGGGACGGGACACTGAAGCTTTCTTT | CASTQGRDTEAFF
NA | 15 | TRBJ1-2 | NA | TRBV19 | TGTGCCAGTAGTATAGATTGGTCGGACGTCTATGGCTACACCTTC | CASSIDWSDVYGYTF
few | 15 | TRBJ2-7 | TRBD2 | TRBV6-1 | TGTGCCAGCAGCCGAACACTAGCGGGAGGCTACGAGCAGTACTTC | CASSRTLAGGYEQYF
many | 14 | TRBJ2-3 | NA | TRBV7-3 | TGTGCCAGCAGCTTACGAAGGGAAGCAGATACGCAGTATTTT | CASSLRREADTQYF
many | 16 | TRBJ1-4 | TRBD1 | TRBV11-1 | TGTGCCGGCAGCTCACTCCCGGGACAGAGCAATGAAAAACTGTTTTTT | CAGSSLPGQSNEKLFF
few | 15 | TRBJ2-7 | TRBD1 | TRBV20-1 | TGCAGTGCTAGACCCCAGACAGGGGGCGCGGGGGAGCAGTACTTC | CSARPQTGGAGEQYF
NA | 14 | TRBJ1-2 | TRBD1 | TRBV5-6 | TGTGCCAGCAGCACAACAGGGGTTGACTATGGCTACACCTTC | CASSTTGVDYGYTF
many | 15 | TRBJ2-1 | NA | TRBV7-8 | TGTGCCAGCAGCGGCCGGGGGTTGCCCTACAATGAGCAGTTCTTC | CASSGRGLPYNEQFF
NA | 16 | TRBJ2-7 | NA | TRBV4-2 | TGTGCCAGCAGCCAACAAACCAGGGCCAAAGCCTACGAGCAGTACTTC | CASSQQTRAKAYEQYF
many | 13 | TRBJ2-2 | NA | TRBV30 | TGTGCCTGGAGTGTACGTAGCGGCGGGGAGCTGTTTTTT | CAWSVRSGGELFF
many | 13 | TRBJ2-1 | NA | TRBV7-2 | TGTGCCAGCAGCTTAACGGGTGCGGATGAGCAGTTCTTC | CASSLTGADEQFF
many | 16 | TRBJ2-5 | TRBD2 | TRBV12-3/TRBV12-4 | TGTGCCAGCAGTCCACGACTAGCGGGGGGGGGAGAGACCCAGTACTTC | CASSPRLAGGGETQYF
NA | 15 | TRBJ2-7 | NA | TRBV5-1 | TGTGCCACCTTACGCGGGCGCAGCTCCTACAGTGAGCAGTACTTC | CATLRGRSSYSEQYF
many | 12 | TRBJ1-2 | NA | TRBV3-1 | TGTGCCAGCAGCCAAGTGGCAGGGGGCTACACCTTC | CASSQVAGGYTF
NA | 13 | TRBJ2-1 | NA | TRBV9 | TGTGCCGGCAGCCCCCGCCCCGGCCTCGAGCAGTTCTTC | CAGSPRPGLEQFF
many | 16 | TRBJ2-3 | NA | TRBV27 | TGTGCCAGCAGTTTTAAAAGCGGGCCTAGCACAGATACGCAGTATTTT | CASSFKSGPSTDTQYF
many | 14 | TRBJ2-2 | NA | TRBV11-2 | TGTGCCAGCAGTTCCAACAGGGTTTCCAGGGAGCTGTTTTTT | CASSSNRVSRELFF
many | 13 | TRBJ1-2 | NA | TRBV3-1 | TGTGCCAGCAGCCCCCCTGGGGTGCGTGGCTACACCTTC | CASSPPGVRGYTF